These 18 T cell receptor beta chains came from one sample sequenced in a study of blood T cell repertoires in COVID-19. Sequencing was performed with immunoSEQ multiplex PCR; in TCRdb, only in-frame clones are kept and a portion is missing. The data contain about 34,000 clones, around 85% of them seen just once; the ten biggest clones take up approximately 14%. Sequencing used peripheral blood. The receptor source for this set is a human donor with acute or convalescent COVID-19. The donor label of this sample is uncertain.

The chain links TRBV18 to TRBJ1-4, with D possibly being TRBD1 (6 bases). V was pared by 6 bases and J by 9 bases, with 20 bases between. The CDR3 sequence is 15 residues long. Germline CDR1 reads KGHSH; CDR2 reads LQKENI. The chain's CDR3 is CASSLNRVNEQKLFF. The CDR3 nucleotides read TGTGCCAGCTCGCTCAACAGGGTAAACGAACAAAAACTGTTTTTT.

J is TRBJ1-1 and V is TRBV10-3; 9 nucleotides agree with TRBD1. Trimming removed 3 bases from V and 5 bases from J; junction bases left unmatched: 7. Germline assignment: CDR1 ENHRY and CDR2 SYGVKD. This CDR3 has 15 amino acids. The CDR3 is CAISEGTGIGTEAFF. The CDR3 DNA sequence: TGTGCCATCAGTGAAGGGACAGGGATTGGAACTGAAGCTTTCTTT.

The chain uses TRBV7-2 and TRBJ1-2; TRBD1 might be the D (6 bases). Deletions cut 4 bases from V and 8 bases from J, with 17 bases between. The CDR3 covers 14 residues. The germline V gene encodes CDR1 SGHTA and CDR2 FQGNSA. CDR3 residues: CASSSGHAAGGYTF. The CDR3 nucleotides read TGTGCCAGCAGCTCGGGACATGCGGCAGGAGGCTACACCTTC.

This rearrangement joins TRBV30 to TRBJ1-1; D remains ambiguous. Germline V gene data show CDR1 as GTSNPN and CDR2 as SVGIG (reference sequence). This CDR3 contains 14 residues. With 1 base removed from V and 0 bases from J, the gap between germline ends came to 9 bases. In nucleotides, the CDR3 is TGTGCCTGGAGTGCCGTCCACATGAACACTGAAGCTTTCTTT. Translated, it gives CAWSAVHMNTEAFF.

V gene TRBV6-6 combines with J gene TRBJ1-1; 8 bases fit TRBD1. Trimming removed 0 bases from V and 3 bases from J; junction bases left unmatched: 0. This CDR3 has 14 amino acids. The germline CDR1 and CDR2 sequences are MNHNY and SVGAGI (reference sequence). The CDR3 loop reads CASSYSTGDTEAFF. CDR3 coding DNA: TGTGCCAGCAGTTACTCGACAGGGGACACTGAAGCTTTCTTT.

The chain joins TRBV21-1 to TRBJ1-1; the D call in the table, TRBD1, was not verified against the DNA. TRBV21-1 is marked as a pseudogene. CDR3 size: 19 residues. CDR3 nucleotide sequence: TGTGCCAGCAGCACCAGCCCTGCCCTTCAGGGGAGTGAGAACACTGAAGCTTTCTTT. Protein: CASSTSPALQGSENTEAFF.

The chain recombines TRBV18 with TRBJ2-2, with 9 bases matching TRBD2. Trimming cost V 0 bases and J 6 bases; bases outside gene matches: 8. The CDR3 runs to 17 residues. Germline CDR1 and CDR2: KGHSH and LQKENI. The CDR3 DNA is TGTGCCAGCTCACCACCGGCGCTAGCGGGATCTGCCGGGGAGCTGTTTTTT. Amino acids: CASSPPALAGSAGELFF.

V is TRBV28 and J is TRBJ2-7; 10 nucleotides align to TRBD1. Per the germline V gene, CDR1 is MDHEN and CDR2 is SYDVKM. V dropped 6 bases and J dropped 5; count of bases not matched to a gene: 7. The CDR3 extends over 14 amino acids. CDR3 DNA: TGTGCCAGCAGGGCGACAGGGGGCAACAACGAGCAGTACTTC. It is translated as CASRATGGNNEQYF.

The chain uses TRBV7-2 and TRBJ1-4; D ambiguous. Germline lookup yields CDR1 SGHTA and CDR2 FQGNSA. Trimming left V 1 base short and J 5 bases short, with 5 bases between. The CDR3 extends over 13 amino acids. As DNA, the CDR3 is TGTGCCAGCAGCTTAGGAGGAAATGAAAAACTGTTTTTT. It is translated as CASSLGGNEKLFF.

Details on this clone: A read error is likely, as this CDR3 ends without the conserved phenylalanine or tryptophan. The limits of the CDR3 on the DNA are not certain, so only TCRdb's listed CDR3 is given. The CDR3 reads CASRGQGVGDE. The V call is TRBV6-4, the J call TRBJ1-2; the table's D call TRBD1 went unverified against the DNA. Germline V CDR1 and CDR2: MRHNA, SNTAGT. The CDR3 spans 11 amino acids, including both terminal residues.

This clone was seen more than once but under ten times. The chain is built from TRBV2 and TRBJ1-5; TRBD1 is a possible D gene (5 bases). Per germline, CDR1 SNHLY and CDR2 FYNNEI. The CDR3 is 16 amino acids. V was clipped by 0 bases and J by 1 base, with 10 bases between them. CDR3 loop: CASSEAGGVSNQPQHF. The CDR3 DNA is TGTGCCAGCAGTGAAGCGGGGGGGGTAAGCAATCAGCCCCAGCATTTT.

The CDR3: CASSSTTDTQYF. DNA for the CDR3: TGTGCCAGCAGTTCTACGACAGATACGCAGTATTTT. J is TRBJ2-3 and V is TRBV28; the D is unclear. Germline CDR1 MDHEN, CDR2 SYDVKM. The CDR3 is made up of 12 amino acids. V was trimmed by 4 bases and J by 3 bases, leaving 5 bases between them. The full variable domain, its missing parts supplied by reference TRBV28 and TRBJ2-3, is DVKVTQSSRYLVKRTGEKVFLECVQDMDHENMFWYRQDPGLGLRLIYFSYDVKMKEKGDIPEGYSVSREKKERFSLILESASTNQTSMYLCASSSTTDTQYFGPGTRLTVL.

This clone appeared a few times. The chain carries TRBV28 and TRBJ1-5, with no clear D. The germline V gene has CDR1 MDHEN and CDR2 SYDVKM. V dropped 8 bases and J dropped 3 bases, with 8 bases sitting between them. CDR3 length equals 12 residues. The CDR3 is CASRSPNQPQHF. As DNA, the CDR3 is TGTGCCAGCCGGAGCCCCAATCAGCCCCAGCATTTT. Full variable domain (remainder filled in from reference TRBV28 and TRBJ1-5): DVKVTQSSRYLVKRTGEKVFLECVQDMDHENMFWYRQDPGLGLRLIYFSYDVKMKEKGDIPEGYSVSREKKERFSLILESASTNQTSMYLCASRSPNQPQHFGDGTRLSIL.

J is TRBJ2-3 and V is TRBV6-2 or TRBV6-3; TRBD1 aligns across 10 bases. The CDR3 runs to 17 residues. Per germline, CDR1 MNHEY and CDR2 SVGEGT. Trimming at V came to 6 bases and at J to 1 base, leaving 10 bases not matched to a gene. The CDR3 sequence: CASSHRIGTGGTDTQYF. The CDR3 DNA is TGTGCCAGCAGCCATCGTATTGGGACAGGGGGCACAGATACGCAGTATTTT.

This clone showed up just once. The chain joins TRBV5-4 to TRBJ2-1; 11 bases agree with TRBD2. The junction had 14 bases not matched to a gene; V was cut back by 4 bases and J by 8 bases. In germline, CDR1 is SGHNT, CDR2 YYREEE (reference sequence). The CDR3 spans 17 residues. The CDR3 spells CASSPPPLLAGEYEQFF. In DNA, the CDR3 is TGTGCCAGCAGCCCTCCCCCCCTACTAGCGGGAGAGTATGAGCAGTTCTTC.

The chain couples TRBV20-1 to TRBJ1-6; TRBD1 aligns across 10 bases. With 3 bases clipped from V and 9 bases from J, the junction kept 5 bases outside the gene matches. The CDR3 is 14 residues long. Germline CDR1 reads DFQATT; CDR2 reads SNEGSKA (reference sequence). The DNA of the CDR3 is TGCAGTGCTAGTCGTCGGGACAGGGGTTCACCCCTCCACTTT. Translation: CSASRRDRGSPLHF.

V gene TRBV11-3 combines with J gene TRBJ2-1; TRBD1 matches at 8 bases. CDR1 and CDR2 (germline): SGHNT, YENEEA. V was clipped by 3 bases and J by 0 bases; unmatched bases: 10. CDR3 length equals 18 residues. CDR3 in DNA: TGTGCCAGCAGCTTGGGGTTCAGGGGGCTATTCTCCTACAATGAGCAGTTCTTC. The encoded protein is CASSLGFRGLFSYNEQFF.

The gene calls are TRBV24-1 and TRBJ1-3; 9 nucleotides agree with TRBD1. Germline assignment: CDR1 KGHDR and CDR2 SFDVKD. The CDR3 has 16 amino acids. V lost 2 bases, J lost 4 bases, and 5 bases stayed unmatched. The CDR3, as DNA: TGTGCCACCAGTGATTCGGGACAGGGCGGAGGAAACACCATATATTTT. Translation: CATSDSGQGGGNTIYF.